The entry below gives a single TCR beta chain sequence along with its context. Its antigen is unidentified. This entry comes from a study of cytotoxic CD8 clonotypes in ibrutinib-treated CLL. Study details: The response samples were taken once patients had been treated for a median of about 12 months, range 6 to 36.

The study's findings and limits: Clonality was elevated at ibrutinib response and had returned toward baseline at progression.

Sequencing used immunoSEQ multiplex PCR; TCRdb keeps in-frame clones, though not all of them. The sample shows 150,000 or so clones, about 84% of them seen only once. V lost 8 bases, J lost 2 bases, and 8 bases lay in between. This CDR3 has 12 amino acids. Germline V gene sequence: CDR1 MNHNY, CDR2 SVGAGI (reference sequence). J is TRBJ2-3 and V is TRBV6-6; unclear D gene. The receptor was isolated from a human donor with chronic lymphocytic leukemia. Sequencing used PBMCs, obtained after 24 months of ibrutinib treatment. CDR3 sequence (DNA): TGTGCCAGCGGCGGTGTCACAGATACGCAGTATTTT. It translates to CASGGVTDTQYF.